A selection of T cell receptor beta chains follows, all from one sample in a study of blood T cell repertoires in COVID-19. Assay used: immunoSEQ multiplex PCR; TCRdb lists only in-frame clones, some missing. The sample includes about 270,000 clones, around nine tenths seen only once; the top ten take approximately 2.5%. The source material was PBMCs or T cells enriched from blood (not recorded which). Receptors originate from a woman aged 18 to 35 who had recovered from COVID-19. The CDR3 runs from the conserved cysteine through the conserved F or W. D genes are given only for firm matches.

j_gene	d_gene	v_gene	CDR3nt	CDR3aa
TRBJ2-1	-	TRBV20-1	TGCAGTGCTAGTGAAACTAGTAGGGTTTGGCTGCAGTTCTTC	CSASETSRVWLQFF
TRBJ2-1	TRBD2	TRBV14	TGTGCCAGCAGACGACTAGCGGGGCCCTACAATGAGCAGTTCTTC	CASRRLAGPYNEQFF
TRBJ2-2	TRBD2	TRBV13	TGTGCCAGCAGGCTAGCGGGGCTTGGGGAGCTGTTTTTT	CASRLAGLGELFF
TRBJ2-1	-	TRBV21-1	TGTGCCAGCAGCAAACCGCGCAGGGTCTCCTACAATGAGCAGTTCTTC	CASSKPRRVSYNEQFF
TRBJ2-5	TRBD1	TRBV10-3	TGTGCCATCGGGAACAGGGGGGAAGAGACCCAGTACTTC	CAIGNRGEETQYF
TRBJ1-6	TRBD1	TRBV2	TGTGCCAGCAGTGAATATGCCAGGGGGTATTCACCCCTCCACTTT	CASSEYARGYSPLHF
TRBJ1-6	-	TRBV7-2	TGTGCCAGCAGCTCCACCTCCCACAGGGTCGTGGGCGGTTCACCCCTCCACTTT	CASSSTSHRVVGGSPLHF
TRBJ1-2	TRBD1	TRBV27	TGTGCCAGCACGAACAACTCCTGGGACAGCTATGGCTACACCTTC	CASTNNSWDSYGYTF
TRBJ2-3	TRBD2	TRBV3-1/TRBV3-2	TGTGCCAGCAGCCAAGACCGGGTTAGCGGGGGGGTCGATACGCAGTATTTT	CASSQDRVSGGVDTQYF
TRBJ1-1	-	TRBV18	TGTGCCAGCTCAGTCGGGGGAGGTCGGACTGAAGCTTTCTTT	CASSVGGGRTEAFF
TRBJ2-2	-	TRBV24-1	TGTGCCACCAGTGAAACTACAGGGTCCCTGAACACCGGGGAGCTGTTTTTT	CATSETTGSLNTGELFF
TRBJ1-6	-	TRBV27	TGTGCCAGGGGTGGGAGGGAGCCCCTCCACTTT	CARGGREPLHF